Below are 32 T cell receptor beta chains sequenced from a single sample in a study of breast tumors, draining lymph nodes, adjacent tissues. TCRdb independently ran MiXCR on the multiplex PCR reads; one entry per CDR3 protein. The sample yields around 120,000 distinct CDR3 sequences, less than 20% seen once. Samples came from axillary lymph nodes draining the breast cancer. The sample comprised axillary lymph node tissue. The receptors were gathered from a female donor with breast cancer. Some clones in this sample may be carry-over from other donors' samples.

A remark on this clonotype: This could be a read error, since a much larger clone is one nucleotide away. Likely a read error: the CDR3 ends without its conserved phenylalanine or tryptophan. The gene calls are TRBV9 and TRBJ2-2; no clear D gene. The germline gives CDR1 SGDLS, CDR2 YYNGEE. The V gene lost 4 bases and the J gene lost 5 bases, with 12 bases spanning the gap. The CDR3 has 14 residues. In DNA, the CDR3 is TGTGCCAGCAGCCCGAGGATCATAACCGGGGAGCTGTTTCTT. Protein product: CASSPRIITGELFL.

At least ten counts were recorded for this clonotype. Relative to the germline gene, one junction end is altered; a read error may explain this. The CDR3, as DNA: TGTGCCAGCAGCCCGCAGCTAGCGGGCTCCCACGAGCAGTACTTC. Protein: CASSPQLAGSHEQYF. The chain employs TRBV7-2 and TRBJ2-7; 8 bases match TRBD2. CDR3 length: 15 residues. CDR1 is SGHTA, CDR2 FQGNSA, per germline.

The sample holds a few counts of this clonotype. A read error may be the cause here, since a much bigger clone is one base away. The chain links TRBV7-2 to TRBJ1-5; 9 nucleotides match TRBD1. Trimming removed 5 bases from V and 9 bases from J; junction bases left unmatched: 14. There are 16 residues in the CDR3. Germline CDR1 and CDR2: SGHTA and FQGNSA. CDR3 protein: CASSPYAGTGKGPQHF. Here the CDR3 DNA reads TGTGCCAGCAGCCCGTATGCCGGGACAGGGAAGGGGCCCCAGCATTTT.

This clonotype came up many times. DNA for the CDR3: TGCATACCCGCTAGCGGGGGGGCAGATGAGCAGTTCTTC. Residues: CIPASGGADEQFF. The V gene is TRBV20-1, the J gene TRBJ2-1, with 12 nucleotides matching TRBD2. The CDR3 is 13 amino acids. The germline V gene encodes CDR1 DFQATT and CDR2 SNEGSKA (reference sequence).

The rearrangement uses TRBV5-4 and TRBJ2-1, with 14 bases that match TRBD2. The CDR3 totals 17 residues. CDR1 is SGHNT and CDR2 is YYREEE in the germline V gene (reference sequence). The ends lost 6 bases at V and 4 bases at J; junction bases unmatched: 9. The CDR3, as DNA: TGTGCCAGCACCACTCAGGGACTAGCGGGAGAGTACAATGAGCAGTTCTTC. Translation: CASTTQGLAGEYNEQFF. Full variable domain (remainder filled in from reference TRBV5-4 and TRBJ2-1): ETGVTQSPTHLIKTRGQQVTLRCSSQSGHNTVSWYQQALGQGPQFIFQYYREEENGRGNFPPRFSGLQFPNYSSELNVNALELDDSALYLCASTTQGLAGEYNEQFFGPGTRLTVL.

Concerning this clonotype: This may come from a read error, since a much larger clone is one base off. The chain has TRBV6-5 and TRBJ1-2; no clear D gene. The CDR3 has 16 amino acids. From germline, CDR1 is MNHEY and CDR2 SVGAGI. The CDR3 is CASSYSPWSGNYGCTF. CDR3 nucleotide sequence: TGTGCCAGCAGTTACTCACCTTGGAGCGGAAACTATGGCTGCACCTTC.

This clonotype was picked up many times. This rearrangement joins TRBV13 to TRBJ1-2, with TRBD1 identical over 7 bases. Looked up from germline, CDR1 is PRHDT and CDR2 is FYEKMQ (reference sequence). The CDR3 sequence is 15 residues long. Trimming removed 5 bases from V and 4 bases from J; junction bases left unmatched: 10. CDR3 sequence reads: CASSQGRGQGYGYTF. The CDR3 nucleotides read TGTGCCAGCAGCCAGGGAAGGGGGCAGGGCTATGGCTACACCTTC.

This clonotype has a single count. V is TRBV28 and J is TRBJ2-7; TRBD1 is a possible D gene (5 bases). The CDR3 loop spans 14 amino acids. CDR1 MDHEN and CDR2 SYDVKM come from the germline V gene. V dropped 3 bases and J dropped 3 bases, with 12 bases sitting between them. CDR3 coding DNA: TGTGCCAGCAGTTTTTCTCAGGGCGGCTACGAGCAGTACTTC. It codes for CASSFSQGGYEQYF.

The rearrangement uses TRBV5-5 and TRBJ2-2, with 7 bases identical to TRBD2. V dropped 2 bases and J dropped 1; count of bases not matched to a gene: 2. CDR3 size: 15 residues. Germline values: CDR1 SGHKS, CDR2 YYEKEE (reference sequence). This CDR3 is CASSLVAGNTGELFF. CDR3 DNA sequence: TGTGCCAGCAGCTTAGTAGCGGGGAACACCGGGGAGCTGTTTTTT. The complete variable domain, with remaining parts taken from reference TRBV5-5 and TRBJ2-2, reads DAGVTQSPTHLIKTRGQQVTLRCSPISGHKSVSWYQQVLGQGPQFIFQYYEKEERGRGNFPDRFSARQFPNYSSELNVNALLLGDSALYLCASSLVAGNTGELFFGEGSRLTVL.

A note on this clonotype: A much more abundant neighbour one base away suggests this may be a read error. CDR3 loop: CSARSLGVTSGRPDTQYF. CDR3 coding DNA: TGCAGTGCTAGGAGCCTTGGGGTGACTAGCGGGAGGCCAGATACGCAGTATTTT. The genes are TRBV20-1 and TRBJ2-3; 13 bases line up with TRBD2. The J segment lost 4 bases and the V segment lost 3 bases, leaving 13 bases of the junction unmatched. The CDR3 has 18 residues. Germline V CDR1 and CDR2: DFQATT, SNEGSKA (reference sequence).

This clonotype was counted at least ten times. The gene calls are TRBV2 and TRBJ2-5; perhaps TRBD1 as D (6 bases). Trimming removed 6 bases at V and 2 bases at J, with 10 bases between. Germline V gene lookup returns CDR1 SNHLY and CDR2 FYNNEI. The CDR3 contains 13 residues. The chain's CDR3 is CASRGTRQETQYF. The CDR3 DNA follows: TGTGCCAGCAGAGGGACACGACAAGAGACCCAGTACTTC.

This clonotype was observed a handful of times. The chain uses TRBV27 and TRBJ2-1; possibly TRBD1 for D (7 bases). There are 20 residues in the CDR3. V shed 8 bases and J shed 2 bases, with 31 bases lying between them. CDR1 and CDR2 (germline): MNHEY, SMNVEV (reference sequence). CDR3 loop: CASRLLGAGGSGEAYNEQFF. CDR3 DNA sequence: TGTGCCAGCCGCCTCTTGGGGGCAGGGGGATCGGGGGAGGCCTACAATGAGCAGTTCTTC.

Points on this clonotype: A much larger clone sits a single nucleotide away, making a read error possible. The rearrangement uses TRBV24-1 and TRBJ2-2; D might be TRBD1 or TRBD2, each matching 5 bases. The germline V gene has CDR1 KGHDR and CDR2 SFDVKD. The CDR3 length is 13 residues. Here the CDR3 reads CATCDGGSGELFF. DNA for the CDR3: TGTGCCACCTGTGATGGGGGTTCCGGGGAGCTGTTTTTT.

As to this clonotype: This may be a read error, as it is one base from a much larger clone. This chain uses TRBV10-1 with TRBJ2-6; D is possibly TRBD1 (5 bases). The CDR3 sequence is 16 residues long. CDR1 and CDR2 from the germline V gene are WNHNN and SYGVQD (reference sequence). DNA of the CDR3: TGCGCCAGCCGGGTAGACGGCAACTCTGGGGCCAACGTCCTGGCTTTC. It yields the protein CASRVDGNSGANVLAF.

This clonotype has at least ten counts. The V and J genes are TRBV7-9 and TRBJ1-6; 7 bases are a match to TRBD1. Trimming at V came to 1 base and at J to 3 bases, leaving 0 bases not matched to a gene. Per the germline V gene, CDR1 is SEHNR and CDR2 is FQNEAQ (reference sequence). The CDR3 loop spans 15 amino acids. As DNA, the CDR3 is TGTGCCAGCAGCTTAGACAGGGGCTATAATTCACCCCTCCACTTT. This codes for CASSLDRGYNSPLHF.

On this clonotype: A read error is possible here, since a much larger clone lies one base away. The chain combines TRBV27 with TRBJ2-1; TRBD1 agrees at 8 bases. Germline V CDR1 and CDR2: MNHEY, SMNVEV (reference sequence). CDR3 size: 14 residues. The CDR3, as DNA: TGTGCCAGCAGTCTGCGACAGGGGCCCAATGAGCGGTTCTTC. This translates into CASSLRQGPNERFF.

In its sample, this clonotype was seen many times. V and J are TRBV19 and TRBJ1-2; TRBD1 aligns across 9 bases. This CDR3 contains 15 residues. CDR1 and CDR2 (germline): LNHDA, SQIVND (reference sequence). J gave up 2 bases and V 5 bases, and 6 bases lay outside the gene matches. The CDR3 DNA sequence: TGTGCCAGTAGTTTCACCGGGACAGGGAACTATGGCTACACCTTC. This translates into CASSFTGTGNYGYTF.

About this clonotype itself: This may arise from a read error, as a much more abundant clone is one base away. CDR3 nucleotide sequence: TGTGCCAGTATGGACGCGAGGAGAAACACCGGGGAGCTGTTTTTT. Its translation: CASMDARRNTGELFF. This sequence joins TRBV19 and TRBJ2-2; no clear D gene. V lost 7 bases and J 2 bases, leaving 14 bases between the germline ends. Per the germline V gene, CDR1 is LNHDA and CDR2 is SQIVND (reference sequence). This CDR3 has 15 residues.

This clonotype was detected ten times or more. The chain employs TRBV12-3 or TRBV12-4 and TRBJ2-5; D gene ambiguous. The length of the CDR3 is 12 residues. Trimming cost V 3 bases and J 3 bases, with 5 bases left between them. The CDR3 region is CASSLLEETQYF. CDR3 DNA: TGTGCCAGCAGTTTGCTAGAAGAGACCCAGTACTTC.

Comment on this clonotype: A read error is possible here, since a much larger clone lies one base away. The J gene is TRBJ1-4, the V gene TRBV19; 8 nucleotides line up with TRBD1. This CDR3 is 14 amino acids long. Germline loops: CDR1 LNHDA, CDR2 SQIVND (reference sequence). The CDR3 here is CASTGGQANEELFF. Written as DNA, the CDR3 is TGTGCCAGTACTGGGGGACAGGCTAATGAAGAACTGTTTTTT.

Many counts were recorded for this clonotype. The chain combines TRBV7-2 with TRBJ2-5, with TRBD1 as a possible D gene (5 bases). CDR3 length: 14 residues. Trimming removed 5 bases at V and 1 base at J, with 11 bases between. The germline V gene encodes CDR1 SGHTA and CDR2 FQGNSA. The CDR3 reads CASSLMTAQETQYF. The CDR3 region has the DNA TGTGCCAGCAGCCTTATGACAGCCCAAGAGACCCAGTACTTC.

This clonotype was observed many times. The chain links TRBV5-1 to TRBJ1-4; D is undetermined. CDR3 length: 14 amino acids. The germline V gene encodes CDR1 SGHRS and CDR2 YFSETQ. Trimming took 2 bases from V and 2 from J, leaving 7 bases between them. The CDR3 DNA follows: TGCGCCAGCAGCTTCGGGGTTACTAATGAAAAACTGTTTTTT. Protein: CASSFGVTNEKLFF.

In the case of this clonotype: This may come from a read error, since a much larger clone is one base off. J is TRBJ2-1 and V is TRBV7-9; D not resolved. CDR1 is SEHNR and CDR2 is FQNEAQ in the germline V gene (reference sequence). The CDR3 runs to 15 residues. The CDR3 spells CASSLGYDGDNEQLF. CDR3 DNA sequence: TGTGCCAGCAGCTTAGGATACGATGGCGACAATGAGCAGCTCTTC.

The rearrangement joins TRBV5-6 to TRBJ1-4, with D unclear. The CDR3 covers 16 residues. CDR1 SGHDT and CDR2 YYEEEE come from the germline V gene. Trimming took 2 bases from V and 7 from J, leaving 18 bases between them. The CDR3 DNA sequence: TGTGCCAGCAGCTTTGGTCTCTCGAAGGCGTCTGAAAAACTGTTTTTT. Translation: CASSFGLSKASEKLFF. Based on the CDR3 plus reference TRBV5-6 and TRBJ1-4, the full variable domain is DAGVTQSPTHLIKTRGQQVTLRCSPKSGHDTVSWYQQALGQGPQFIFQYYEEEERQRGNFPDRFSGHQFPNYSSELNVNALLLGDSALYLCASSFGLSKASEKLFFGSGTQLSVL.

With regard to this clonotype: A read error may explain this, as a much larger clone is one base away. The chain recombines TRBV7-3 with TRBJ2-1, with D uncertain. V was cut by 2 bases and J by 12 bases, with 14 bases left in between. CDR1 and CDR2 from the germline V gene are SGHTA and FQGTGA. The CDR3 is 13 residues long. The CDR3 coding sequence is TGTGCCAGCAGCTTAGGGCCATCGGGTGGGCAGTTCTTC. Residues: CASSLGPSGGQFF. The full variable domain, its missing parts supplied by reference TRBV7-3 and TRBJ2-1, is GAGVSQTPSNKVTEKGKYVELRCDPISGHTALYWYRQSLGQGPEFLIYFQGTGAADDSGLPNDRFFAVRPEGSVSTLKIQRTERGDSAVYLCASSLGPSGGQFFGPGTRLTVL.

This clonotype was counted at least ten times. This sequence joins TRBV7-3 and TRBJ2-5; D remains unclear. Per the germline V gene, CDR1 is SGHTA and CDR2 is FQGTGA. This CDR3 spans 13 amino acids. V gave up 0 bases and J gave up 2 bases, with 4 bases separating them. Here the CDR3 DNA reads TGTGCCAGCAGCTTAACACAGCAAGAGACCCAGTACTTC. Translated: CASSLTQQETQYF.

This clonotype was counted many times. V is TRBV6-5 and J is TRBJ2-7; weak D call: TRBD2 (5 bases). Trimming took off 5 bases at V and 7 bases at J, with 18 bases between the two ends. The CDR3 has 14 residues. CDR1 and CDR2 (germline): MNHEY, SVGAGI. CDR3 coding DNA: TGTGCCAGCAGTACCCGGAGCGGCCGGGGAGAGCAGTACTTC. It is translated as CASSTRSGRGEQYF.

V gene TRBV28 combines with J gene TRBJ1-5; a weak D match, TRBD1 (6 bases). Per the germline V gene, CDR1 is MDHEN and CDR2 is SYDVKM. CDR3 length: 14 residues. The V end lost 7 bases, the J end lost 6 bases, and 16 bases lay between the germline ends. CDR3 nucleotide sequence: TGTGCCAGCAATTTCAGCGGGGGGCCTCAGCCCCAGCATTTT. It translates to CASNFSGGPQPQHF. Variable domain in full (rest from reference TRBV28 and TRBJ1-5): DVKVTQSSRYLVKRTGEKVFLECVQDMDHENMFWYRQDPGLGLRLIYFSYDVKMKEKGDIPEGYSVSREKKERFSLILESASTNQTSMYLCASNFSGGPQPQHFGDGTRLSIL.

This clonotype was picked up many times. This chain connects TRBV20-1 to TRBJ1-4; D gene uncertain. The V and J ends lost 0 bases and 8 bases respectively, with 13 bases between them. The CDR3 extends over 14 amino acids. Germline V CDR1 and CDR2: DFQATT, SNEGSKA (reference sequence). CDR3: CSARDSSAWEKLFF. The DNA of the CDR3 is TGCAGTGCTAGAGATAGTTCGGCATGGGAAAAACTGTTTTTT.

This clonotype has a count of ten or more. The genes are TRBV5-1 and TRBJ2-3, with D possibly TRBD2 on 6 matching bases. V was trimmed by 0 bases and J by 6 bases, leaving 14 bases between them. The CDR3 length is 15 residues. Germline V gene data show CDR1 as SGHRS and CDR2 as YFSETQ. CDR3 sequence: CASSLGDSPGDTQYF. In nucleotides, the CDR3 is TGCGCCAGCAGCTTGGGGGACTCCCCGGGGGATACGCAGTATTTT.

This clonotype was found many times. The rearrangement uses TRBV27 and TRBJ2-1, with D tentatively TRBD1 or TRBD2 (6 bases each). CDR3 size: 16 residues. Trimming stripped 3 bases from V and 6 bases from J, with 18 bases between. In germline, CDR1 is MNHEY, CDR2 SMNVEV (reference sequence). The CDR3 is CASSLSEGEGGNEQFF. The CDR3 DNA follows: TGTGCCAGCAGTTTGTCCGAGGGAGAGGGGGGCAATGAGCAGTTCTTC.

This clonotype came up many times. The DNA for the CDR3 is TGCGCCAGCGCCCAAGGGGGACGGGCTATAGAAGAGACCCAGTACTTC. This gives the protein CASAQGGRAIEETQYF. The chain is built from TRBV5-1 and TRBJ2-5, with D possibly TRBD1 on 6 matching bases. Between the trimmed V and J ends, which lost 7 bases and 3 bases, there was a span of 22 bases. The CDR3 loop spans 16 amino acids. The germline V gene encodes CDR1 SGHRS and CDR2 YFSETQ. The full variable domain, its missing parts supplied by reference TRBV5-1 and TRBJ2-5, is KAGVTQTPRYLIKTRGQQVTLSCSPISGHRSVSWYQQTPGQGLQFLFEYFSETQRNKGNFPGRFSGRQFSNSRSEMNVSTLELGDSALYLCASAQGGRAIEETQYFGPGTRLLVL.